These 16 T cell receptor beta chains were sequenced from one sample in a study of T cells in Graves' hyperthyroidism and ophthalmopathy. TCR beta CDR3 regions were amplified from RNA transcripts. During a first-round RT-PCR of the TCR CDR3, the HTBI primer set was used. TCRdb processed the multiplex PCR reads anew with MiXCR; each CDR3 protein has one entry. The table lists approximately 430,000 distinct CDR3 sequences, 15% to 17% of them singletons. The specimen sequenced was blood. The receptors were sampled from a woman aged 18-29 years with Graves' hyperthyroidism.

This clonotype was counted many times. The gene calls are TRBV10-2 and TRBJ1-5, with no clear D. The length of the CDR3 is 14 residues. V dropped 10 bases and J dropped 2 bases, with 15 bases sitting between them. The germline V gene has CDR1 WSHSY and CDR2 SAAADI. CDR3 nucleotide sequence: TGCGCCAATTTTTTAAGGTGGGGCAATCAGCCCCAGCATTTT. Its translation: CANFLRWGNQPQHF.

This clonotype was seen just once. The chain couples TRBV10-3 to TRBJ1-2; D remains unclear. The length of the CDR3 is 13 residues. V dropped 0 bases and J dropped 7 bases, with 9 bases sitting between them. Germline assignment: CDR1 ENHRY and CDR2 SYGVKD. The CDR3 nucleotides are TGTGCCATCAGTGAGTCGGAGGGTTCTGGCTACACCTTC. This codes for CAISESEGSGYTF.

This clonotype was seen a handful of times. The chain has TRBV9 and TRBJ2-3, with 7 bases matching TRBD2. The junction had 5 bases not matched to a gene; V was cut back by 4 bases and J by 0 bases. The CDR3 is made up of 15 amino acids. Germline CDR1 reads SGDLS; CDR2 reads YYNGEE. The CDR3 protein is CASSSSSGSTDTQYF. Written as DNA, the CDR3 is TGTGCCAGCAGCTCGTCTAGCGGCAGCACAGATACGCAGTATTTT. The entire variable domain, with the rest obtained from reference TRBV9 and TRBJ2-3, is as follows: DSGVTQTPKHLITATGQRVTLRCSPRSGDLSVYWYQQSLDQGLQFLIQYYNGEERAKGNILERFSAQQFPDLHSELNLSSLELGDSALYFCASSSSSGSTDTQYFGPGTRLTVL.

The V and J genes are TRBV28 and TRBJ1-3; possibly TRBD1 for D (5 bases). The CDR3 is made up of 13 amino acids. Germline CDR1 reads MDHEN; CDR2 reads SYDVKM. The V end lost 8 bases, the J end lost 6 bases, and 14 bases lay between the germline ends. CDR3 sequence reads: CASVRGGENTIYF. CDR3 in DNA: TGTGCCAGCGTTAGGGGAGGAGAAAACACCATATATTTT.

This clonotype was seen repeatedly, ten times or more. The genes are TRBV11-1 and TRBJ2-5, with TRBD2 matching 12 bases. CDR3 size: 16 residues. Germline V gene lookup returns CDR1 SGHAT and CDR2 FQDESV (reference sequence). J gave up 2 bases and V 5 bases, and 6 bases lay outside the gene matches. The CDR3 DNA reads as TGTGCCAGCAGCGCTACACTAGCGGGAGGTCAAGAGACCCAGTACTTC. It specifies CASSATLAGGQETQYF.

This clonotype was picked up a small number of times. The genes are TRBV2 and TRBJ1-4; weak D call: TRBD1 (5 bases). Trimming pared 8 bases from V and 7 bases from J, leaving 17 bases between. The CDR3 runs to 14 residues. Germline V gives CDR1 SNHLY, CDR2 FYNNEI. The CDR3: CASPPESGGEKLFF. The CDR3 region has the DNA TGTGCCAGCCCCCCGGAGTCCGGGGGTGAAAAACTGTTTTTT.

This clonotype was detected only a few times. The gene calls are TRBV7-9 and TRBJ2-7; 11 bases line up with TRBD2. The CDR3 covers 16 residues. The V gene end was trimmed by 5 bases and the J gene end by 0 bases; junction bases not matched to a gene: 6. Germline-derived CDR1 and CDR2 are SEHNR and FQNEAQ (reference sequence). CDR3 amino acids: CASSAGTSGDSYEQYF. The CDR3 DNA is TGTGCCAGCAGCGCCGGGACTAGCGGCGACTCCTACGAGCAGTACTTC.

This chain connects TRBV5-1 to TRBJ2-3; TRBD2 matches at 12 bases. CDR1 and CDR2 from the germline V gene are SGHRS and YFSETQ. After removal of 3 bases from V and 1 base from J, the junction contained 6 bases not matched to a gene. This CDR3 is built from 17 residues. The CDR3 DNA reads TGCGCCAGCAGCTCTAGCGGGGGGGCATGGGGCACAGATACGCAGTATTTT. As protein: CASSSSGGAWGTDTQYF.

On this clonotype itself: A much larger clone sits a single nucleotide away, making a read error possible. This chain links TRBV3-1 with TRBJ2-1; the match to TRBD2 covers 10 bases. From germline, CDR1 is LGHDT and CDR2 YNNKEL (reference sequence). Trimming removed 0 bases from V and 9 bases from J; junction bases left unmatched: 11. This CDR3 contains 17 residues. The CDR3 is CASSQEGEAGGVSEQFF. CDR3 nucleotide sequence: TGTGCCAGCAGCCAAGAAGGGGAAGCGGGGGGGGTGAGTGAGCAGTTCTTC.

The sample holds many counts of this clonotype. The V gene is TRBV27, the J gene TRBJ2-1, with D maybe TRBD2 (5 bases). V was cut by 3 bases and J by 7 bases, with 13 bases left in between. Germline-derived CDR1 and CDR2 are MNHEY and SMNVEV (reference sequence). This CDR3 region has 14 residues. CDR3 protein: CASSFFARGNEQFF. CDR3 nucleotide sequence: TGTGCCAGCAGTTTTTTCGCCCGAGGGAATGAGCAGTTCTTC.

This clonotype was counted between two and nine times. The rearrangement uses TRBV5-1 and TRBJ2-1, with 11 bases that match TRBD2. Germline trimming cut 0 bases from V and 8 bases from J; bases unmatched to any gene: 4. The CDR3 loop spans 15 amino acids. Germline-derived CDR1 and CDR2 are SGHRS and YFSETQ. This chain's CDR3 is CASSLVAGGGYEQFF. The CDR3 DNA reads as TGCGCCAGCAGCTTGGTAGCGGGAGGGGGATATGAGCAGTTCTTC.

The chain couples TRBV20-1 to TRBJ2-7; D might be TRBD1 or TRBD2, each matching 5 bases. V was cut by 4 bases and J by 2 bases, with 12 bases left in between. This CDR3 is 13 amino acids long. The germline V gene has CDR1 DFQATT and CDR2 SNEGSKA (reference sequence). This chain's CDR3 is CSAKGSSAYEQYF. DNA of the CDR3: TGCAGTGCTAAGGGGAGTTCGGCCTACGAGCAGTACTTC.

The rearrangement links TRBV2 to TRBJ2-1, with D perhaps matching TRBD1 (5 bases). Trimming pared 4 bases from V and 5 bases from J, leaving 15 bases between. Germline CDR1 is SNHLY and CDR2 is FYNNEI. The CDR3 sequence is 15 residues long. In DNA form, the CDR3 reads TGTGCCAGCAGTGGACGGACACCGGAGAACAATGAGCAGTTCTTC. As protein: CASSGRTPENNEQFF.

V and J are TRBV12-3 or TRBV12-4 and TRBJ1-4; 7 positions agree with TRBD1. J lost 3 bases, V lost 1 base, and 14 bases had no gene match. The CDR3 covers 19 residues. CDR3 nucleotide sequence: TGTGCCAGCAGTTTAGGGGGGGAGGTTACCCAGGGGGCTAATGAAAAACTGTTTTTT. It translates to CASSLGGEVTQGANEKLFF.

This clonotype was recorded many times. This rearrangement joins TRBV7-9 to TRBJ1-2; TRBD1 matches at 9 bases. The CDR3 covers 14 residues. After removal of 5 bases from V and 6 bases from J, the junction contained 7 bases not matched to a gene. Germline CDR1 is SEHNR and CDR2 is FQNEAQ (reference sequence). The CDR3 protein is CASSLQGQGNGYTF. The CDR3 DNA reads TGTGCCAGCAGCCTGCAGGGACAGGGCAATGGCTACACCTTC.

This clonotype was detected only a few times. The rearrangement uses TRBV15 and TRBJ2-1, with a tentative D call TRBD1 (5 bases). Looked up from germline, CDR1 is LNHNV and CDR2 is YYDKDF (reference sequence). The CDR3 extends over 14 amino acids. Trimming took 3 bases from V and 3 from J, leaving 9 bases between them. In DNA, the CDR3 is TGTGCCACCAGCAGTCCGGACAACTACAATGAGCAGTTCTTC. Its translation: CATSSPDNYNEQFF.